This TCR beta chain was documented in a study of shared clonotypes between healthy human individuals. Study results and limitations: Generally, estimated richness proved larger in naive subsets than it did in memory subsets. Among donors, the sharing of clonotypes was expected to be influenced by sequencing depth.

Every subset had its genomic DNA shared out evenly among several immunoSEQ plates. Generated by immunoSEQ multiplex PCR, the TCRdb table keeps only in-frame clones and is missing some. The sample has some 1 million clones, about 76% seen once. HIV-negative, healthy adults without recent acute infections or vaccinations were the donors. This clone has just a few counts. Antigen unknown. V lost 5 bases to trimming and J lost 0 bases, with 13 bases between them. This CDR3 is built from 16 residues. In germline, CDR1 is LNHNV, CDR2 YYDKDF (reference sequence). The TCR comes from a man between 18 and 29 years old in good health. The sample taken for sequencing was memory CD4+ T cells sorted from blood. As for subset: CD45RA-negative fraction. The chain carries TRBV15 and TRBJ2-2, with D maybe TRBD2 (6 bases). CDR3 loop: CATSRAGPANTGELFF. The CDR3 coding sequence is TGTGCCACCAGCCGAGCGGGTCCCGCGAACACCGGGGAGCTGTTTTTT.